The 20 T cell receptor beta chains below come from one sample, sequenced in a study of shared T cell receptors in the human thymus. Some clones are missing from TCRdb's copy, which holds only in-frame ones; the method was immunoSEQ multiplex PCR. The repertoire consists of hundreds of thousands of clones, with 80% to 90% occurring once and the leading ten covering under 0.01%. The data also belong to a second study, concerning human thymus T cells.

Sequencing used thymocytes. These receptor sequences come from a boy younger than two with a congenital heart defect.

The chain has TRBV11-2 and TRBJ1-1; TRBD1 matches 9 bases. The CDR3 is 16 amino acids. The trim removed 2 bases at V and 5 bases at J, leaving 9 bases unmatched. Germline V lookup: CDR1 SGHAT, CDR2 FQNNGV. The DNA of the CDR3 is TGTGCCAGCAGCTTAAGCTCGGGACAGGGTAAGACTGAAGCTTTCTTT. Translation gives CASSLSSGQGKTEAFF.

The genes are TRBV6-6 and TRBJ2-7, with 11 bases matching TRBD2. Germline V CDR1 and CDR2: MNHNY, SVGAGI (reference sequence). Trimming took 5 bases from V and 6 from J; bases not matched to a gene: 12. The CDR3 is 16 residues long. CDR3 in DNA: TGTGCCAGCAGTCGGAGCTTAGCGGGGGGGCAGGTCGAGCAGTACTTC. The encoded protein is CASSRSLAGGQVEQYF.

The chain is built from TRBV4-3 and TRBJ2-1; TRBD2 might be the D (5 bases). V lost 4 bases to trimming and J lost 5 bases, with 12 bases between them. From germline, CDR1 is LGHNA and CDR2 YSLEER. The CDR3 is made up of 14 amino acids. The CDR3 region is CASSPGEQNNEQFF. The CDR3 DNA reads TGCGCCAGCAGCCCCGGGGAGCAGAACAATGAGCAGTTCTTC.

The gene calls are TRBV7-9 and TRBJ2-7; 8 positions agree with TRBD1. The CDR3 covers 15 residues. Germline V gene lookup returns CDR1 SEHNR and CDR2 FQNEAQ (reference sequence). The trim removed 5 bases at V and 5 bases at J, leaving 11 bases unmatched. The CDR3 DNA follows: TGTGCCAGCAGCGGATCCGGGACAGGAGGGCACGAGCAGTACTTC. Amino acids: CASSGSGTGGHEQYF.

The rearrangement uses TRBV19 and TRBJ2-1; D is ambiguous. The CDR3 contains 13 residues. V lost 3 bases and J 6 bases, leaving 9 bases between the germline ends. CDR1 is LNHDA, CDR2 SQIVND, per germline (reference sequence). The CDR3 spells CASSITEPNEQFF. CDR3 DNA: TGTGCCAGTAGTATCACCGAGCCCAATGAGCAGTTCTTC.

V is TRBV5-3 and J is TRBJ2-6; maybe TRBD2 (5 bases). Being an ORF, TRBV5-3 has a function that is uncertain. The CDR3 covers 18 residues. V was pared by 0 bases and J by 0 bases, with 13 bases between. Here the CDR3 reads CARSLDGGGSSGANVLTF. CDR3 in DNA: TGTGCCAGAAGCTTGGATGGAGGAGGAAGCTCTGGGGCCAACGTCCTGACTTTC.

The V and J genes are TRBV4-1 and TRBJ2-1, with 8 bases matching TRBD2. The CDR3 totals 16 residues. Germline V gives CDR1 MGHRA, CDR2 YSYEKL. V lost 1 base, J lost 9 bases, and 11 bases stayed unmatched. The CDR3 is CASSQVESGGFGEQFF. The CDR3, as DNA: TGCGCCAGCAGCCAAGTGGAAAGCGGGGGCTTCGGTGAGCAGTTCTTC.

This sequence joins TRBV5-6 and TRBJ1-5; D uncertain. V gave up 4 bases and J gave up 0 bases, with 8 bases separating them. The CDR3 is 14 amino acids. CDR1 is SGHDT and CDR2 is YYEEEE in the germline V gene. The CDR3 DNA reads TGTGCCAGCAGCCTAAATAATAGCAATCAGCCCCAGCATTTT. It encodes CASSLNNSNQPQHF. The variable domain in full, completed from reference TRBV5-6 and TRBJ1-5, reads DAGVTQSPTHLIKTRGQQVTLRCSPKSGHDTVSWYQQALGQGPQFIFQYYEEEERQRGNFPDRFSGHQFPNYSSELNVNALLLGDSALYLCASSLNNSNQPQHFGDGTRLSIL.

This sequence joins TRBV12-1 and TRBJ2-1; the table calls TRBD2, which could not be checked here. TRBV12-1 constitutes a pseudogene. CDR3 length: 15 amino acids. In DNA form, the CDR3 reads TGTGCCAGCAGCTTTGGCGGGATTTCGTACAATGAGCAGTTCTTC. Protein product: CASSFGGISYNEQFF.

V is TRBV28 and J is TRBJ1-3; weak D call: TRBD1 (6 bases). Germline CDR1 and CDR2: MDHEN and SYDVKM. There are 13 residues in the CDR3. V shed 8 bases and J shed 2 bases, with 10 bases lying between them. The CDR3 loop is CASLTGTGNTIYF. The CDR3, as DNA: TGTGCCAGCTTGACAGGTACTGGAAACACCATATATTTT.

The chain carries TRBV4-1 and TRBJ2-4, with D hard to call. The CDR3 spans 18 residues. Trimming took 4 bases from V and 6 from J, leaving 25 bases between them. Germline V gene data show CDR1 as MGHRA and CDR2 as YSYEKL. CDR3 region: CASSRLEQPVGDTNIQYF. CDR3 bases: TGCGCCAGCAGCCGACTGGAACAACCGGTCGGAGATACAAACATTCAGTACTTC.

This chain joins TRBV6-4 and TRBJ2-1; 14 positions match TRBD2. This CDR3 is 15 amino acids long. CDR1 is MRHNA, CDR2 SNTAGT, per germline. V dropped 5 bases and J dropped 9; count of bases not matched to a gene: 6. This CDR3 is CASSSGLAGVLEQFF. Here the CDR3 DNA reads TGTGCCAGCAGTTCGGGACTAGCGGGAGTGCTTGAGCAGTTCTTC.

The V call is TRBV27, the J call TRBJ2-7; 8 nucleotides match TRBD1. Germline CDR1 is MNHEY and CDR2 is SMNVEV (reference sequence). The V segment lost 3 bases and the J segment 3 bases; nucleotides outside the gene matches: 10. The CDR3 is 16 amino acids. Here the CDR3 reads CASSFSGQGLYYEQYF. The CDR3 nucleotides read TGTGCCAGCAGTTTTTCCGGACAGGGTTTATACTACGAGCAGTACTTC.

The chain employs TRBV9 and TRBJ1-3; a weak D match, TRBD1 (6 bases). Per germline, CDR1 SGDLS and CDR2 YYNGEE. Trimming pared 0 bases from V and 0 bases from J, leaving 19 bases between. The CDR3 runs 19 residues. CDR3 region: CASSVATWDTQSSGNTIYF. The CDR3 region has the DNA TGTGCCAGCAGCGTAGCTACATGGGACACGCAGAGCTCTGGAAACACCATATATTTT.

The rearrangement links TRBV5-4 to TRBJ2-1; 10 bases are shared with TRBD2. Germline CDR1 is SGHNT and CDR2 is YYREEE (reference sequence). The CDR3 is made up of 12 amino acids. The trim removed 4 bases at V and 12 bases at J, leaving 4 bases unmatched. As DNA, the CDR3 is TGTGCCAGCAGCATTCCTAGCGGGGGGCAGTTCTTC. It specifies CASSIPSGGQFF. Combining the CDR3 with reference TRBV5-4 and TRBJ2-1 gives the whole variable domain ETGVTQSPTHLIKTRGQQVTLRCSSQSGHNTVSWYQQALGQGPQFIFQYYREEENGRGNFPPRFSGLQFPNYSSELNVNALELDDSALYLCASSIPSGGQFFGPGTRLTVL.

CDR3 amino acids: CASSLLVGATANRQFF. DNA for the CDR3: TGTGCCAGCAGCCTCCTGGTGGGGGCCACCGCGAACCGGCAGTTCTTC. V and J are TRBV7-2 and TRBJ2-1, with a tentative D call TRBD1 (6 bases). CDR1 and CDR2 (germline): SGHTA, FQGNSA. This CDR3 spans 16 amino acids. Trimming removed 5 bases from V and 12 bases from J, with 26 bases in between.

This rearrangement joins TRBV9 to TRBJ2-1; D is perhaps TRBD2 (6 bases). From germline, CDR1 is SGDLS and CDR2 YYNGEE. The CDR3 is 15 residues long. Between the trimmed V and J ends, which lost 2 bases and 8 bases, there was a span of 17 bases. CDR3 sequence: CASSVGLSGGHEQFF. Here the CDR3 DNA reads TGTGCCAGCAGCGTCGGACTAAGCGGAGGGCATGAGCAGTTCTTC.

The genes are TRBV19 and TRBJ2-2; TRBD2 matches at 16 bases. V shed 6 bases and J 7 bases; nucleotides not matched to a gene: 17. CDR1 LNHDA and CDR2 SQIVND come from the germline V gene (reference sequence). This CDR3 region has 20 residues. CDR3 bases: TGTGCCAGTAGCAATCAACCCGGGACTAGCGGGAGGGCCCGTGACGGGGAGCTGTTTTTT. Amino acids: CASSNQPGTSGRARDGELFF.

The chain has TRBV2 and TRBJ2-3; 7 bases agree with TRBD2. V was clipped by 6 bases and J by 3 bases; unmatched bases: 9. Germline V CDR1 and CDR2: SNHLY, FYNNEI. There are 15 residues in the CDR3. The CDR3 region has the DNA TGTGCCAGCAGAGCTACAAGGGAGGGTACAGATACGCAGTATTTT. Amino acids: CASRATREGTDTQYF.

The chain is built from TRBV29-1 and TRBJ2-7; TRBD1 might be the D (7 bases). In germline, CDR1 is SQVTM, CDR2 ANQGSEA. This CDR3 spans 14 amino acids. Trimming removed 7 bases from V and 3 bases from J, with 19 bases in between. CDR3 in DNA: TGCAGCGCCCAAACGGAGGGGGCGAGCTACGAGCAGTACTTC. Its translation: CSAQTEGASYEQYF.